This note documents a single TCR beta chain sequence. The antigen is undetermined. The data belong to a study of monozygotic twins with inflammatory bowel disease. Notes on the study in general: Healthy co-twins showed greater TCRbeta diversity (inverse Simpson) than IBD patients.

This CDR3 comprises 15 residues. Germline values: CDR1 KGHDR, CDR2 SFDVKD. Whole blood served as the source of total RNA, and no T cell sorting took place. Total RNA amounting to about 3,600 ng went into each TCR library. Researchers used template switching to add UMIs featuring a 6-nucleotide sample barcode. TCRdb derives one entry per CDR3 protein from the 5' RACE reads, leaving out DNA. This sample contains tens of thousands of distinct CDR3 sequences. Input material: blood. This TCR was recovered from a human donor with ulcerative colitis or Crohn's disease, or a healthy co-twin of an affected twin (not recorded which). The chain links TRBV24-1 to TRBJ2-2; TCRdb lists TRBD1, though no DNA is available to test this call. The CDR3 spells CATSESRENTGELFF.